A single sample gave rise to the 25 T cell receptor beta chains below, sequenced in a study of cytomegalovirus exposure and HLA in healthy donors. This PCR relied on a set of 60 Vbeta primers and 13 Jbeta primers. The data were produced by immunoSEQ multiplex PCR, yet TCRdb's version contains in-frame clones alone and is incomplete. The repertoire has around 120,000 clones, 70% to 80% of them found once; the top ten carry 16%. Sequencing used PBMCs. All receptors derive from a man aged 50 to 59 in good health and CMV-seropositive.

This chain links TRBV27 with TRBJ2-7, with D possibly being TRBD2 (5 bases). CDR1 is MNHEY, CDR2 SMNVEV, per germline (reference sequence). V dropped 6 bases and J dropped 4 bases, with 10 bases sitting between them. CDR3 length equals 12 residues. The CDR3 loop is CASSPGGYEQYF. The CDR3 DNA reads as TGTGCCAGCAGCCCCGGAGGTTACGAGCAGTACTTC.

The chain employs TRBV18 and TRBJ1-5; D may be TRBD1 (5 bases). This CDR3 is 16 amino acids long. Germline loops: CDR1 KGHSH, CDR2 LQKENI. The V end was cut by 8 bases, the J end by 0 bases, with 17 bases between. Written as DNA, the CDR3 is TGTGCCAGCCGGGGGAATACAGGAAATAGCAATCAGCCCCAGCATTTT. Translating it yields CASRGNTGNSNQPQHF.

This clone was seen only a few times. The genes are TRBV28 and TRBJ2-1, with D perhaps TRBD1 (5 bases). Trimming took 8 bases from V and 0 from J, leaving 14 bases between them. This CDR3 contains 15 residues. Germline CDR1 MDHEN, CDR2 SYDVKM. The CDR3 loop reads CASLKGPDSYNEQFF. In DNA, the CDR3 is TGTGCCAGCCTCAAGGGGCCAGACTCCTACAATGAGCAGTTCTTC.

The chain recombines TRBV6-5 with TRBJ1-4; 7 bases are a match to TRBD1. V gave up 5 bases and J gave up 7 bases; unmatched junction bases: 10. This CDR3 has 15 residues. Germline assignment: CDR1 MNHEY and CDR2 SVGAGI. The CDR3 is CASSGWGQIGEKLFF. CDR3 DNA sequence: TGTGCCAGCAGTGGTTGGGGACAGATCGGTGAAAAACTGTTTTTT.

This clone was detected a few times. The chain recombines TRBV28 with TRBJ1-2; tentative D call: TRBD1 (5 bases). The length of the CDR3 is 11 residues. In germline, CDR1 is MDHEN, CDR2 SYDVKM. V was shortened by 3 bases and J by 8 bases, with 7 bases between the two germline ends. CDR3 residues: CASSLGGGYTF. CDR3 coding DNA: TGTGCCAGCAGTTTGGGGGGGGGCTACACCTTC.

The chain couples TRBV29-1 to TRBJ1-2, with 8 bases that match TRBD1. After removal of 4 bases from V and 6 bases from J, the junction contained 4 bases not matched to a gene. This CDR3 region has 12 residues. In germline, CDR1 is SQVTM, CDR2 ANQGSEA. The CDR3 DNA sequence: TGCAGCGTTGGGACAGGGAAAAATGGCTACACCTTC. Translation: CSVGTGKNGYTF. Using reference TRBV29-1 and TRBJ1-2 for the parts outside the CDR3, the full variable domain is SAVISQKPSRDICQRGTSLTIQCQVDSQVTMMFWYRQQPGQSLTLIATANQGSEATYESGFVIDKFPISRPNLTFSTLTVSNMSPEDSSIYLCSVGTGKNGYTFGSGTRLTVV.

As DNA, the CDR3 is TGTGCCAGCTCACCGGACACCCGTTCCAGGACTGAAGCTTTCTTT. Translating gives CASSPDTRSRTEAFF. The J gene is TRBJ1-1, the V gene TRBV18; D may be TRBD1 (5 bases). The CDR3 has 15 residues. Per the germline V gene, CDR1 is KGHSH and CDR2 is LQKENI. The V end was cut by 3 bases, the J end by 5 bases, with 16 bases between.

The chain carries TRBV7-2 and TRBJ2-7; possible D gene TRBD2, 8 bases. V was shortened by 1 base and J by 7 bases, with 17 bases between the two germline ends. Germline CDR1 is SGHTA and CDR2 is FQGNSA. CDR3 length equals 15 residues. CDR3 bases: TGTGCCAGCAGCTTAGTACGACAGGGACTAGGGGAGCAGTACTTC. This translates into CASSLVRQGLGEQYF.

In DNA, the CDR3 is TGTGCCAGCAGCTTAGGACGCCCAGGGGGTCTCTCTGGGGCCAACGTCCTGACTTTC. This encodes CASSLGRPGGLSGANVLTF. The rearrangement joins TRBV11-2 to TRBJ2-6, with TRBD1 matching over 7 bases. With 1 base clipped from V and 0 bases from J, the junction kept 9 bases outside the gene matches. This CDR3 has 19 residues. Germline V CDR1 and CDR2: SGHAT, FQNNGV.

The chain links TRBV2 to TRBJ2-3, with a weak D call TRBD1 (6 bases). The germline V and J ends were trimmed by 7 bases and 0 bases, with 8 bases remaining between them. This CDR3 is built from 13 residues. Per germline, CDR1 SNHLY and CDR2 FYNNEI. The CDR3 DNA sequence: TGTGCCAGCAACGGACAGAGCACAGATACGCAGTATTTT. It specifies CASNGQSTDTQYF.

This chain connects TRBV5-5 to TRBJ2-7, with D unresolved. The V end was cut by 2 bases, the J end by 3 bases, with 9 bases between. This CDR3 has 13 amino acids. The germline V gene has CDR1 SGHKS and CDR2 YYEKEE (reference sequence). For the CDR3, the DNA is TGTGCCAGCAGCTTAAGGCAGGACTACGAGCAGTACTTC. Translating gives CASSLRQDYEQYF.

This clone was counted between two and nine times. This chain joins TRBV7-9 and TRBJ2-1; 7 positions agree with TRBD2. The CDR3 has 14 amino acids. V was pared by 5 bases and J by 12 bases, with 13 bases of the junction left unmatched. Germline CDR1 SEHNR, CDR2 FQNEAQ (reference sequence). CDR3 residues: CASSGRDYHPGQFF. CDR3 sequence (DNA): TGTGCCAGCAGCGGCCGGGACTACCATCCTGGGCAGTTCTTC.

This clone is a singleton in its sample. The chain is built from TRBV4-1 and TRBJ1-4; 10 bases are shared with TRBD1. V lost 3 bases and J lost 1; bases outside the gene matches: 5. The germline gives CDR1 MGHRA, CDR2 YSYEKL. The CDR3 has 17 residues. The CDR3 protein is CASSQVDRGVTNEKLFF. Here the CDR3 DNA reads TGCGCCAGCAGCCAGGTGGACAGGGGGGTAACTAATGAAAAACTGTTTTTT.

The chain links TRBV5-6 to TRBJ2-5; 8 nucleotides match TRBD1. The CDR3 is 15 amino acids. J lost 4 bases, V lost 0 bases, and 5 bases had no gene match. Germline-derived CDR1 and CDR2 are SGHDT and YYEEEE. This CDR3 is CASSLVGQGGETQYF. The CDR3 coding sequence is TGTGCCAGCAGCTTGGTAGGACAGGGCGGAGAGACCCAGTACTTC. The full variable domain, with the rest looked up from reference TRBV5-6 and TRBJ2-5, is DAGVTQSPTHLIKTRGQQVTLRCSPKSGHDTVSWYQQALGQGPQFIFQYYEEEERQRGNFPDRFSGHQFPNYSSELNVNALLLGDSALYLCASSLVGQGGETQYFGPGTRLLVL.

V usage is TRBV5-1 and J usage is TRBJ2-7; 7 positions match TRBD1. The V and J ends lost 0 bases and 3 bases, in that order; junction bases with no gene match: 3. The CDR3 has 14 residues. Germline V gene sequence: CDR1 SGHRS, CDR2 YFSETQ. DNA of the CDR3: TGCGCCAGCAGCTTGGCTTCAGGGGGCTACGAGCAGTACTTC. Amino acid sequence: CASSLASGGYEQYF.

This chain connects TRBV2 to TRBJ2-5, with 8 nucleotides matching TRBD2. Trimming removed 5 bases from V and 5 bases from J; junction bases left unmatched: 4. Per the germline V gene, CDR1 is SNHLY and CDR2 is FYNNEI. The CDR3 extends over 13 amino acids. CDR3 amino acids: CASSQGLVETQYF. In DNA, the CDR3 is TGTGCCAGCAGTCAGGGACTAGTTGAGACCCAGTACTTC.

This clone was detected a few times. The rearrangement links TRBV9 to TRBJ1-1; D unresolved. Germline assignment: CDR1 SGDLS and CDR2 YYNGEE. V lost 0 bases to trimming and J lost 4 bases, with 4 bases between them. The CDR3 is 12 amino acids. The CDR3 coding sequence is TGTGCCAGCAGCGTAGGAGGCACTGAAGCTTTCTTT. As protein: CASSVGGTEAFF.

The rearrangement links TRBV5-1 to TRBJ2-7; 7 bases agree with TRBD2. The CDR3 spans 14 residues. Germline CDR1 is SGHRS and CDR2 is YFSETQ. Trimming removed 4 bases from V and 5 bases from J; junction bases left unmatched: 9. The CDR3 DNA reads as TGCGCCAGCAGCCCGCGGAGGGAGGGTAACGAGCAGTACTTC. It specifies CASSPRREGNEQYF.

V gene TRBV11-1 combines with J gene TRBJ2-5; D gene unclear. The J call is in doubt because the DNA end fits TRBJ2-7 better. CDR1 is SGHAT, CDR2 FQDESV, per germline (reference sequence). The CDR3 is 15 amino acids. CDR3 loop: CASTSLELPRHEQYF. In DNA form, the CDR3 reads TGTGCCAGCACTTCTCTAGAGCTCCCAAGGCACGAGCAGTACTTC.

This clone appeared a single time. The V gene is TRBV28, the J gene TRBJ2-3; the match to TRBD2 covers 11 bases. Trimming at V came to 4 bases and at J to 7 bases, leaving 7 bases not matched to a gene. The CDR3 spans 15 residues. The germline gives CDR1 MDHEN, CDR2 SYDVKM. In nucleotides, the CDR3 is TGTGCCAGCAGTTCAACTAGCGGGAGATCAAATACGCAGTATTTT. It translates to CASSSTSGRSNTQYF.

V and J are TRBV28 and TRBJ2-5; 9 bases are shared with TRBD1. Unmatched junction bases numbered 6, after V lost 6 bases and J lost 4 bases. CDR1 is MDHEN and CDR2 is SYDVKM in the germline V gene. The CDR3 contains 14 residues. The CDR3 bases are TGTGCCAGCAGCTTACAGGGGGCTGGAGAGACCCAGTACTTC. This encodes CASSLQGAGETQYF. The variable domain in full, with the rest retrieved from reference TRBV28 and TRBJ2-5, is DVKVTQSSRYLVKRTGEKVFLECVQDMDHENMFWYRQDPGLGLRLIYFSYDVKMKEKGDIPEGYSVSREKKERFSLILESASTNQTSMYLCASSLQGAGETQYFGPGTRLLVL.

The chain has TRBV18 and TRBJ1-1; D possibly corresponds to TRBD1 (5 bases). V was pared by 1 base and J by 5 bases, with 14 bases between. Per the germline V gene, CDR1 is KGHSH and CDR2 is LQKENI. The CDR3 extends over 15 amino acids. CDR3 bases: TGTGCCAGCTCACCACTGCAGGGCGTAGATACTGAAGCTTTCTTT. The encoded protein is CASSPLQGVDTEAFF.

This chain links TRBV7-8 with TRBJ2-5; 7 positions match TRBD1. Losses at the gene ends were 7 bases for V and 4 bases for J; bases not matched to a gene: 12. CDR3 size: 15 residues. CDR1 is SGHVS and CDR2 is FQNEAQ in the germline V gene. In DNA, the CDR3 is TGTGCCAGCAAGATATGGACAGGACGGTCAGAGACCCAGTACTTC. It encodes CASKIWTGRSETQYF.

The V call is TRBV11-2, the J call TRBJ2-7, with 8 bases aligning to TRBD2. The V segment lost 1 base and the J segment 4 bases; nucleotides outside the gene matches: 9. There are 16 residues in the CDR3. The germline V gene has CDR1 SGHAT and CDR2 FQNNGV. The CDR3 here is CASSLVSAGGLYEQYF. CDR3 bases: TGTGCCAGCAGCTTAGTGTCGGCGGGGGGCCTTTACGAGCAGTACTTC.

The CDR3 nucleotides are TGCGCCAGCAGCTTGACAGGGGGATCGGACAATGAGCAGTTCTTC. It specifies CASSLTGGSDNEQFF. The rearrangement links TRBV5-1 to TRBJ2-1, with 8 bases lining up with TRBD1. The germline CDR1 and CDR2 sequences are SGHRS and YFSETQ. The CDR3 is made up of 15 amino acids. V lost 1 base to trimming and J lost 5 bases; unmatched junction nucleotides: 5.